At least ten counts were recorded for the clone carrying this TCR beta chain. Each TCR cDNA molecule bore a unique molecular identifier. TCRdb recomputed calls from the 5' RACE reads with MiXCR, one row per CDR3 protein. In the table there are about 44,000 distinct CDR3 sequences, roughly 15% of which are singletons. Indicated time point: sample taken at primary tumor resection. The input material, whole RNA from tumor, nontumor lung or frozen PBMC, was sequenced unsorted. Samples were obtained from approximately 76 donors, all untreated early-stage non-small cell lung cancer patients. This sample is part of a study of spatial heterogeneity in lung cancer. This CDR3 is built from 13 residues. The junction had 9 bases not matched to a gene; V was cut back by 8 bases and J by 2 bases. Germline lookup yields CDR1 DFQATT and CDR2 SNEGSKA (reference sequence).

This sequence joins TRBV20-1 and TRBJ2-7, with 7 bases fitting TRBD2. The sequences come from PBMCs, collected at surgery. The receptor was isolated from a male donor with early-stage non-small cell lung cancer. Here the CDR3 reads CSTQSGEAYEQYF. In DNA form, the CDR3 reads TGCAGTACCCAAAGCGGGGAGGCCTACGAGCAGTACTTC.